This T cell receptor (beta chain) is drawn from a study of cytomegalovirus exposure and HLA in healthy donors (TCRdb year 2017). For context, the study as a whole: A later analysis indicated that the 120 or so validation repertoires were generated on the platform also employed for the approximately 670 repertoires of the first cohort. Besides the first cohort of 500 to 700 subjects, a separate validation cohort made up of 120 different subjects was used. To predict cytomegalovirus infection status, the study combined high-throughput TCR immunosequencing, statistical association of individual TCRs with disease status, and machine learning. The study aimed to test whether cataloging public T cell receptors could reveal signatures of past pathogen exposure.

On this clone: It lacks a known antigen. There are no base qualities to consult, and no much larger clone falls within one base.

Library creation used the immunoSEQ multiplex PCR assay. The authors' analysis ran thus. A statistical classification framework was built for diagnosing cytomegalovirus status from the catalog of TCR beta chain sequences. Held by TCRdb, this immuneACCESS table contains in-frame sequences only and omits some clones. Under half of the omission traces to an unresolved V gene where checked; the cause of the rest is unknown. V, J and clone size reflect that table, while D and trimming were determined from the DNA. The sample records nearly 110,000 clones, about 88% of which are singletons. Of the sample, about 1.8% falls within the top ten clones. Including the terminal cysteine and phenylalanine, the CDR3 comprises 15 residues. This entry keeps only the CDR3 DNA: 45 bases, framed from base 1. In the germline V gene, CDR1 corresponds to LGHNA and CDR2 to YNFKEQ. The trim is 0 bases for V and 4 bases for J, with a gap of 11 bases between the germline ends.

The donors belonged to the validation cohort of under 150 subjects, which was separate from the roughly 680-subject first cohort. Findings and caveats that apply to the study as a whole: Most TCR sequences were seen in very few donors, while some public TCRs were found in many individuals. In both the original and validation cohorts, the classifier was reported to diagnose cytomegalovirus status with high specificity and sensitivity. It was suggested by the authors that the approach could potentially be generalized to other disease states and immunological phenotypes. In a later analysis, TCRs clustered in the first cohort were found to also tend to co-occur in the roughly 120 validation repertoires, with 85% to 95% of cluster scores above 0. The study gave a list of under 200 TCR beta chains associated with cytomegalovirus. Three of the identified cytomegalovirus-associated TCR beta chains were confirmed in vitro to be specific for cytomegalovirus antigens. All 120 or so repertoires were used to score co-occurrence in the validation cohort in a later analysis, because that analysis had no HLA typing for the cohort.

The rearranged segments are TRBV4-2 and TRBJ2-3; TRBD2 is perhaps the D gene, given 5 matching bases. The specimen was PBMCs. The receptor's source is a woman aged 18-29 years in good health and CMV-seropositive. The DNA is TGTGCCAGCAGCCAAGATCCCGACTACCCAGATACGCAGTATTTT. Its translation reads: CASSQDPDYPDTQYF.